The present TCR beta chain was sequenced within a study of blood T cell repertoires in COVID-19. Across the study: Whether acute or convalescent, the COVID-19 samples came from the United States, Italy and Spain.

Assay used: immunoSEQ multiplex PCR; TCRdb lists only in-frame clones, some missing. The profile shows about 180,000 clones, approximately 86% of them singletons. The V end lost 6 bases, the J end lost 1 base, and 6 bases lay between the germline ends. The length of the CDR3 is 12 residues. Germline V CDR1 and CDR2: MNHEY, SMNVEV (reference sequence). The TCR comes from a man aged 45-65 years with active or convalescent COVID-19. The chain recombines TRBV27 with TRBJ1-1; no firm D call. Sequences were obtained from peripheral blood. CDR3 DNA sequence: TGTGCCAGCAGAACAGCGAACACTGAAGCTTTCTTT. Protein product: CASRTANTEAFF.